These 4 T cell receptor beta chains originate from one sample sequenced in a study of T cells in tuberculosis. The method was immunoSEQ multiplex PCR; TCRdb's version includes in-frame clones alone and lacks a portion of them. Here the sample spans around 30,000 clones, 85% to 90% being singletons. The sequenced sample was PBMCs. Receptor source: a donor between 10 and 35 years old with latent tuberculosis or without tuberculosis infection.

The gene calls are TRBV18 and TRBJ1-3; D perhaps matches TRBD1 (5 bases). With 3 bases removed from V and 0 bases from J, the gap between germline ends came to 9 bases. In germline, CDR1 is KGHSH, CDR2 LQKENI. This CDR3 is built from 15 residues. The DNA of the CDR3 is TGTGCCAGCTCACCCCGGGGGGACTCTGGAAACACCATATATTTT. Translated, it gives CASSPRGDSGNTIYF.

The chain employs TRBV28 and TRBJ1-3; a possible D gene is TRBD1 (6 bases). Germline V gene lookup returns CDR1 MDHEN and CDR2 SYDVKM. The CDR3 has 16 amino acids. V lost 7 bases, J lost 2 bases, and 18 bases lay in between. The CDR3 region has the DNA TGTGCCAGCACCTCGGGGGGCGATAAGGCTGGAAACACCATATATTTT. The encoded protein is CASTSGGDKAGNTIYF.

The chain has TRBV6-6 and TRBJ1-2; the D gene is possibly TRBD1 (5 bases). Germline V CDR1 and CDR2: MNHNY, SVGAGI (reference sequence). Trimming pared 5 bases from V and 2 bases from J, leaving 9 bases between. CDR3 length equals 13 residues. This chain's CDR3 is CASSPRDNYGYTF. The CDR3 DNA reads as TGTGCCAGCAGTCCGCGGGACAACTATGGCTACACCTTC.

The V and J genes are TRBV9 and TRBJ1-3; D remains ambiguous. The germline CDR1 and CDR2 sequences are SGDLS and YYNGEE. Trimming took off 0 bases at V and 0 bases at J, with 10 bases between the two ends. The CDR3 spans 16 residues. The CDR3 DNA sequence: TGTGCCAGCAGCGTAGGAGGGTCCAGCTCTGGAAACACCATATATTTT. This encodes CASSVGGSSSGNTIYF.